This T cell receptor (beta chain) was captured by sequencing in a study of tumor-infiltrating lymphocytes in primary liver carcinoma. Background on the study: Male and female patients aged 30 to 69 years made up the cohort.

The approximately 17-34 mg bulk tissue piece was not sorted before simultaneous RNA and DNA extraction. As for this clonotype: This is likely a read error, given that the CDR3 carries no conserved phenylalanine or tryptophan at its end.

The authors made TCR beta cDNA from about 500 ng total RNA with a constant-region primer. Three nested multiplex PCR rounds of slightly modified ARM-PCR generated TCR beta libraries. With TRBV1-TRBV30 forward primers and a C-beta reverse primer, the first two PCR rounds were run for roughly 10 cycles each. In TCRdb, the multiplex PCR reads were re-called with MiXCR into one record per CDR3 protein. The table records some 51,000 distinct CDR3 sequences, about 68% of them present only once. Per germline, CDR1 SGHNT and CDR2 YENEEA. This CDR3 is 14 amino acids long. Sequencing was performed on liver tumor tissue from sampling region 3. Subset of the sample: tumor region T3, left-lateral pole. The chain recombines TRBV11-3 with TRBJ2-7, with D unclear. This TCR was recovered from a man aged 35 to 55 with primary liver carcinoma and hepatitis B virus infection. Here the CDR3 DNA reads TGTGTCAGCAGCCCAGCATGGAGCTCCTACGATCAGTACCTC. It translates to CVSSPAWSSYDQYL.